The T cell receptor (beta chain) described here comes from a study of shared clonotypes between healthy human individuals. CD45RA-negative memory and CD45RA+ naive subsets were split from the CD4+ cells. A deep-level run was used for the assay. Only in-frame clones appear in the TCRdb table, and some are missing; sequencing was by immunoSEQ multiplex PCR. This repertoire shows roughly 1,500,000 clones, under 99% found once; its top ten account for around 0.45%. The V end lost 2 bases, the J end lost 7 bases, and 8 bases lay between the germline ends. The CDR3 is 13 residues long. The germline CDR1 and CDR2 sequences are MGHDK and SYGVNS.

The sequencing sample was made of naive CD4+ T cells sorted from blood. Subset of the sample: CD45RA+ positively selected. The chain uses TRBV25-1 and TRBJ1-4; D is uncertain. This sequence was found in a man between 25 and 39 years old in good health. CDR3 amino acids: CASSERMAEKLFF. The CDR3 DNA follows: TGTGCCAGCAGTGAACGAATGGCTGAAAAACTGTTTTTT.